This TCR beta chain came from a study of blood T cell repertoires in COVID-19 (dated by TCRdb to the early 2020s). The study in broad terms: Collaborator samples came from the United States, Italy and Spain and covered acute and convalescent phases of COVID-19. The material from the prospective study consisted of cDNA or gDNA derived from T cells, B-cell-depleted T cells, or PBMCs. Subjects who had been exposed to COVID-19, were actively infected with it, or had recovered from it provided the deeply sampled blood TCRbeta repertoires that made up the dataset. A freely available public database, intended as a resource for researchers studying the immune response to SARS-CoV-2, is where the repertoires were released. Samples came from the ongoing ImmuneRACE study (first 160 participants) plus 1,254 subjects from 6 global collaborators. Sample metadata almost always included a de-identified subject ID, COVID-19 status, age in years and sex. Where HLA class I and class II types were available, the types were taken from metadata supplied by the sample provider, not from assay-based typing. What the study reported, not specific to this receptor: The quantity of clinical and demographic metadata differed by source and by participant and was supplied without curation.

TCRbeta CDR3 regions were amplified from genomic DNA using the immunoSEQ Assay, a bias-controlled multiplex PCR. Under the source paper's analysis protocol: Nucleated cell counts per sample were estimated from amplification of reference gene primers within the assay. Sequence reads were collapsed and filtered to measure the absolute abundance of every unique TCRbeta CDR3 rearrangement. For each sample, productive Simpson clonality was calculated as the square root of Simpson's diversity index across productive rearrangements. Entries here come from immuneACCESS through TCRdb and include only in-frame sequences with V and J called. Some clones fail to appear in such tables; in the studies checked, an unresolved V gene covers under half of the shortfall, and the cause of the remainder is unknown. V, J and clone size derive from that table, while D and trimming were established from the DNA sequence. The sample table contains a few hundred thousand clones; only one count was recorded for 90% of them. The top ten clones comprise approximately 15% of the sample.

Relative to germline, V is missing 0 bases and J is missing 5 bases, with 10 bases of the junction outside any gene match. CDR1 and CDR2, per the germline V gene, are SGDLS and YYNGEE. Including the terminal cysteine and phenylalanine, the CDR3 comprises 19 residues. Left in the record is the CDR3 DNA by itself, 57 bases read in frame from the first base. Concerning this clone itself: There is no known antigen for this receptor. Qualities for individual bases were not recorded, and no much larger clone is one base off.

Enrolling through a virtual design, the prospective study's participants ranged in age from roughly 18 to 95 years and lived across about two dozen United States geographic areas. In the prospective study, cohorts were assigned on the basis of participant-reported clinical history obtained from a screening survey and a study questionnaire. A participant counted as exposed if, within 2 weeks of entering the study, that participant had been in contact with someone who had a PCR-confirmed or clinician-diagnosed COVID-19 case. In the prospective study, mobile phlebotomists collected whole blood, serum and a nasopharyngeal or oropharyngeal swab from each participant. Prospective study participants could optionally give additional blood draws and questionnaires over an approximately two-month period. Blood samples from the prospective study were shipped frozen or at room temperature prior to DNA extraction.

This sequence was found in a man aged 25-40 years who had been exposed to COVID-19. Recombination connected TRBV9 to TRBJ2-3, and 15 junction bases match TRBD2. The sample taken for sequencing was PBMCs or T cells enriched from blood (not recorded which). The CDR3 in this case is CASSVGPGLAGGRGDTQYF. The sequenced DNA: TGTGCCAGCAGCGTAGGCCCGGGACTAGCGGGGGGCCGAGGAGATACGCAGTATTTT. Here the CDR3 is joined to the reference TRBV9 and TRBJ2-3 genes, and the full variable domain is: DSGVTQTPKHLITATGQRVTLRCSPRSGDLSVYWYQQSLDQGLQFLIQYYNGEERAKGNILERFSAQQFPDLHSELNLSSLELGDSALYFCASSVGPGLAGGRGDTQYFGPGTRLTVL.